This T cell receptor (beta chain) was identified during a study of T cell repertoires and HLA-DP antigens. Study in general: Transduced HeLa cells presented HLA-DP to CD4+ T cells. Average DNA input: about 230 ng for CD137+CD4+ sorts, around 1,200 ng pre-culture. Study-level points and caveats: Average cumulative frequency of previously undetected clones was over 30% against one allele and about 52% against the other.

This table comes from immunoSEQ multiplex PCR, and its TCRdb copy is limited to in-frame clones, with some not included. The sample records some 110,000 clones, over 90% being singletons. Germline CDR1 is LNHDA and CDR2 is SQIVND (reference sequence). The CDR3 extends over 13 amino acids. Losses at the gene ends were 4 bases for V and 8 bases for J; bases not matched to a gene: 5. Comment on this clone: The antigen is unknown.

V and J are TRBV19 and TRBJ2-1, with 7 bases lining up with TRBD2. This sequence originates from a woman aged 18 to 35 in good health and CMV-seronegative. The sequenced sample was CD4+ T cells from PBMCs. The chain's CDR3 is CASSRGRAYEQFF. In nucleotides, the CDR3 is TGTGCCAGTAGTAGAGGGAGGGCCTATGAGCAGTTCTTC.